The 24 T cell receptor beta chains reported below all come from one sample, sequenced in a study of T-cell reconstitution after alpha-beta-depleted transplantation in children. As it was prepared, the TCRbeta library received unique molecular identifiers. In TCRdb, the PCR reads were re-called with MiXCR into one record per CDR3 protein. This repertoire shows 300,000 to 400,000 distinct CDR3 sequences, 15% to 20% found once; its top ten account for about 41%. This specimen was PBMCs, mostly from graft donor cells, taken 360 days after TCRalphabeta/CD19-depleted stem cell transplant. These receptors were taken from a male patient aged 2 to 10 who had a stem cell transplant for acute lymphoblastic leukemia, so the T cells may come from the graft donor.

The DNA for the CDR3 is TGTGCCAGCAGTGACGACCTCCGAATGAACACTGAAGCTTTCTTT. Protein product: CASSDDLRMNTEAFF. The chain employs TRBV2 and TRBJ1-1; D unclear. Germline-derived CDR1 and CDR2 are SNHLY and FYNNEI. The CDR3 is 15 amino acids. The V and J ends lost 3 bases and 0 bases respectively, with 11 bases between them.

This clonotype came up a few times. This rearrangement joins TRBV5-1 to TRBJ2-5; no clear D. The germline V gene encodes CDR1 SGHRS and CDR2 YFSETQ. This CDR3 spans 13 amino acids. V was clipped by 7 bases and J by 4 bases, with 14 bases between them. The DNA of the CDR3 is TGCGCCAGCCGAGCTTGGGTGGGAGAGACCCAGTACTTC. Protein sequence: CASRAWVGETQYF.

There are a few counts of this clonotype. The rearrangement uses TRBV18 and TRBJ1-1; 7 bases align to TRBD1. The V segment lost 3 bases and the J segment 5 bases; nucleotides outside the gene matches: 9. CDR3 size: 15 residues. Germline CDR1 and CDR2: KGHSH and LQKENI. CDR3: CASSPNRGGRTEAFF. The CDR3 coding sequence is TGTGCCAGCTCACCCAACAGGGGAGGGAGGACTGAAGCTTTCTTT.

This clonotype has a handful of counts. The CDR3 spells CASSSGLRTYEQYF. DNA for the CDR3: TGTGCCAGCAGTTCGGGACTTAGGACCTACGAGCAGTACTTC. The chain recombines TRBV12-3 or TRBV12-4 with TRBJ2-7; TRBD2 is a possible D gene (6 bases). The CDR3 is 14 residues long. The germline V and J ends were trimmed by 4 bases and 2 bases, with 12 bases remaining between them.

The V call is TRBV20-1, the J call TRBJ2-3; D ambiguous. Trimming pared 0 bases from V and 4 bases from J, leaving 5 bases between. Germline V gene sequence: CDR1 DFQATT, CDR2 SNEGSKA (reference sequence). This CDR3 spans 12 amino acids. The CDR3 reads CSARDAADTQYF. CDR3 coding DNA: TGCAGTGCTAGAGATGCGGCAGATACGCAGTATTTT.

This clonotype was observed a few times. The chain combines TRBV16 with TRBJ1-6; possibly TRBD1 for D (5 bases). The CDR3 extends over 14 amino acids. CDR1 is KGHSY, CDR2 FQNENV, per germline. Trimming cost V 4 bases and J 7 bases, with 11 bases left between them. CDR3 nucleotides: TGTGCCAGCAGCCCAGGGAGTCGGAATTCACCCCTCCACTTT. Translation gives CASSPGSRNSPLHF.

This clonotype was counted many times. The chain is built from TRBV28 and TRBJ2-7, with D possibly TRBD1 on 7 matching bases. Germline lookup yields CDR1 MDHEN and CDR2 SYDVKM. The CDR3 consists of 15 residues. V gave up 6 bases and J gave up 0 bases, with 15 bases separating them. CDR3: CASSKVRGVSYEQYF. In DNA form, the CDR3 reads TGTGCCAGCAGCAAGGTCAGGGGGGTCTCCTACGAGCAGTACTTC.

This clonotype was seen a few times. This chain uses TRBV5-1 with TRBJ2-5; D tentatively reads TRBD1 or TRBD2 (5 bases each). The V gene's germline CDR1 is SGHRS and CDR2 YFSETQ. Between the trimmed V and J ends, which lost 4 bases and 4 bases, there was a span of 14 bases. This CDR3 is built from 14 residues. CDR3 in amino acids: CASSQKWDVETQYF. The DNA of the CDR3 is TGCGCCAGCAGCCAAAAGTGGGACGTAGAGACCCAGTACTTC. Full variable domain (outside the CDR3, taken from reference TRBV5-1 and TRBJ2-5): KAGVTQTPRYLIKTRGQQVTLSCSPISGHRSVSWYQQTPGQGLQFLFEYFSETQRNKGNFPGRFSGRQFSNSRSEMNVSTLELGDSALYLCASSQKWDVETQYFGPGTRLLVL.

A word on this clonotype: Germline is not matched at one junction end, which may reflect a read error. The chain couples TRBV2 to TRBJ2-5; D gene unclear. The CDR3 totals 15 residues. Germline V gene data show CDR1 as SNHLY and CDR2 as FYNNEI. The CDR3 sequence: CASSDVQLVQESQYF. Here the CDR3 DNA reads TGTGCCAGCAGTGATGTTCAATTAGTCCAAGAGAGCCAGTACTTT. The variable domain in full, with the rest retrieved from reference TRBV2 and TRBJ2-5, is EPEVTQTPSHQVTQMGQEVILRCVPISNHLYFYWYRQILGQKVEFLVSFYNNEISEKSEIFDDQFSVERPDGSNFTLKIRSTKLEDSAMYFCASSDVQLVQESQYFGPGTRLLVL.

This clonotype was observed a handful of times. The gene calls are TRBV7-2 and TRBJ2-5; 9 bases map to TRBD2. The CDR3 covers 17 residues. Germline assignment: CDR1 SGHTA and CDR2 FQGNSA. The V and J ends lost 2 bases and 3 bases, in that order; junction bases with no gene match: 10. CDR3 nucleotide sequence: TGTGCCAGCAGCTTAACCAGGCTAGCGGGAACAAAAGAGACCCAGTACTTC. Translated, it gives CASSLTRLAGTKETQYF.

This clonotype was recorded at least ten times. This chain uses TRBV12-3 or TRBV12-4 with TRBJ2-6, with D perhaps TRBD2 (5 bases). This CDR3 has 16 residues. With 6 bases removed from V and 0 bases from J, the gap between germline ends came to 12 bases. CDR3 amino acids: CASRRRGYSGANVLTF. The CDR3 coding sequence is TGTGCCAGCAGACGGAGAGGGTACTCTGGGGCCAACGTCCTGACTTTC.

This clonotype was detected ten times or more. The chain recombines TRBV7-8 with TRBJ2-2; D is undetermined. Trimming removed 2 bases from V and 0 bases from J, with 10 bases in between. Germline CDR1 reads SGHVS; CDR2 reads FQNEAQ. This CDR3 comprises 16 residues. CDR3 amino acids: CASSLNGASNTGELFF. CDR3 sequence (DNA): TGTGCCAGCAGCTTAAACGGAGCTTCGAACACCGGGGAGCTGTTTTTT.

This clonotype was detected only a few times. The rearrangement joins TRBV20-1 to TRBJ2-7, with 14 bases aligning to TRBD2. The germline V gene has CDR1 DFQATT and CDR2 SNEGSKA (reference sequence). V shed 5 bases, J shed 4 bases, and the junction held 7 bases outside the gene matches. The CDR3 spans 15 residues. The CDR3 region is CSARGLAGVMYEQYF. For the CDR3, the DNA is TGCAGTGCTCGGGGACTAGCGGGAGTCATGTACGAGCAGTACTTC.

This clonotype was detected only a few times. The chain carries TRBV6-1 and TRBJ2-1, with a possible D match to TRBD2 (5 bases). Germline values: CDR1 MNHNS, CDR2 SASEGT. The length of the CDR3 is 16 residues. V was pared by 6 bases and J by 0 bases, with 15 bases between. The CDR3 here is CASSFRGQSSYNEQFF. CDR3 DNA sequence: TGTGCCAGCAGCTTTCGCGGGCAGAGCTCCTACAATGAGCAGTTCTTC.

This clonotype was picked up many times. This chain joins TRBV12-3 or TRBV12-4 and TRBJ2-5; D is uncertain. V was pared by 4 bases and J by 1 base, with 7 bases between. The CDR3 is made up of 13 amino acids. The CDR3 reads CASSSQLQETQYF. The CDR3 DNA reads as TGTGCCAGCAGTTCCCAGCTCCAAGAGACCCAGTACTTC.

This chain connects TRBV7-9 to TRBJ2-5; D remains ambiguous. The germline gives CDR1 SEHNR, CDR2 FQNEAQ (reference sequence). V lost 1 base to trimming and J lost 2 bases, with 8 bases between them. The CDR3 runs 14 residues. The DNA of the CDR3 is TGTGCCAGCAGCTTAGGCAGCCCTCAAGAGACCCAGTACTTC. It translates to CASSLGSPQETQYF. Combining the CDR3 with reference TRBV7-9 and TRBJ2-5 gives the whole variable domain DTGVSQNPRHKITKRGQNVTFRCDPISEHNRLYWYRQTLGQGPEFLTYFQNEAQLEKSRLLSDRFSAERPKGSFSTLEIQRTEQGDSAMYLCASSLGSPQETQYFGPGTRLLVL.

V gene TRBV29-1 combines with J gene TRBJ2-1; D is possibly TRBD2 (5 bases). CDR1 SQVTM and CDR2 ANQGSEA come from the germline V gene. The CDR3 spans 13 residues. V lost 5 bases to trimming and J lost 0 bases, with 8 bases between them. As DNA, the CDR3 is TGCAGCGTTAGGGAGAGCTCCTACAATGAGCAGTTCTTC. This gives the protein CSVRESSYNEQFF.

The chain couples TRBV7-9 to TRBJ2-7; D is uncertain. With 3 bases removed from V and 2 bases from J, the gap between germline ends came to 8 bases. The CDR3 consists of 13 residues. Germline assignment: CDR1 SEHNR and CDR2 FQNEAQ (reference sequence). CDR3 sequence reads: CASSFGVPYEQYF. Written as DNA, the CDR3 is TGTGCCAGCAGCTTCGGAGTTCCCTACGAGCAGTACTTC.

This clonotype appeared a few times. The rearrangement joins TRBV27 to TRBJ2-5; TRBD2 agrees at 9 bases. Per the germline V gene, CDR1 is MNHEY and CDR2 is SMNVEV (reference sequence). This CDR3 is built from 14 residues. The J segment lost 5 bases and the V segment lost 5 bases, leaving 6 bases of the junction unmatched. The CDR3 DNA is TGTGCCAGCAGTGGACTAGCGCGTGGTGAGACCCAGTACTTC. Amino acid sequence: CASSGLARGETQYF.

In its sample, this clonotype was seen many times. The J gene is TRBJ2-7, the V gene TRBV25-1, with D tentatively TRBD1 or TRBD2 (6 bases each). Germline assignment: CDR1 MGHDK and CDR2 SYGVNS. This CDR3 is 17 amino acids long. V shed 7 bases and J shed 0 bases, with 22 bases lying between them. The CDR3 DNA reads as TGTGCCAGCATCTTGCCACGGCAGGGGACTTCCTCCTACGAGCAGTACTTC. Translation: CASILPRQGTSSYEQYF.

This clonotype was counted a few times. V usage is TRBV5-1 and J usage is TRBJ2-1; 7 nucleotides line up with TRBD1. Germline trimming cut 4 bases from V and 5 bases from J; bases unmatched to any gene: 6. Germline assignment: CDR1 SGHRS and CDR2 YFSETQ. The CDR3 length is 14 residues. CDR3 region: CASSKTTGNNEQFF. CDR3 bases: TGCGCCAGCAGCAAAACGACAGGGAACAATGAGCAGTTCTTC.

This clonotype was found a few times. The genes are TRBV20-1 and TRBJ1-1; 8 bases align to TRBD1. The CDR3 is made up of 16 amino acids. V lost 3 bases, J lost 0 bases, and 9 bases stayed unmatched. CDR1 DFQATT and CDR2 SNEGSKA come from the germline V gene (reference sequence). The CDR3 protein is CSASVGDRLMNTEAFF. The CDR3 DNA sequence: TGCAGTGCTAGTGTGGGGGACAGGCTGATGAACACTGAAGCTTTCTTT.

This clonotype was recorded only once. This chain uses TRBV28 with TRBJ2-1; D is perhaps TRBD2 (5 bases). This CDR3 has 11 amino acids. Germline V lookup: CDR1 MDHEN, CDR2 SYDVKM. V lost 7 bases to trimming and J lost 9 bases, with 10 bases between them. Written as DNA, the CDR3 is TGTGCCAGCATGGATGGAGGTGAGCAGTTCTTC. Amino acid sequence: CASMDGGEQFF.

This clonotype has just a few counts. This chain joins TRBV20-1 and TRBJ2-5, with 12 bases fitting TRBD1. Germline-derived CDR1 and CDR2 are DFQATT and SNEGSKA (reference sequence). The CDR3 contains 16 residues. After removal of 1 base from V and 5 bases from J, the junction contained 8 bases not matched to a gene. The chain's CDR3 is CSARAYPGTGGETQYF. CDR3 bases: TGCAGTGCTAGAGCTTACCCCGGGACAGGGGGCGAGACCCAGTACTTC.